The sequence of this T cell receptor beta chain was determined in a study of blood T cell repertoires in COVID-19. Study overall: The United States, Italy and Spain supplied acute and convalescent COVID-19 samples. The analysed material was cDNA or gDNA that came from T cells, B-cell-depleted T cells, or PBMCs.

Trimming took off 1 base at V and 7 bases at J, with 11 bases between the two ends. CDR1 is PRHDT and CDR2 is FYEKMQ in the germline V gene (reference sequence). The CDR3 loop spans 13 amino acids. Original analysis: Amplified reference gene primers provided the basis for estimating nucleated cell counts. Libraries were prepared by immunoSEQ multiplex PCR; TCRdb keeps only in-frame clonotypes and omits some of them. V and J calls and clone size are as listed in that table; D and trimming were resolved from the DNA. Of about 50,000 clones in the sample, approximately 81% were seen once. Sequenced input: peripheral blood. The chain joins TRBV13 to TRBJ2-7; weak D call: TRBD2 (6 bases). The receptor's source is a woman of 80 years or more with COVID-19, enrolled during active disease. DNA for the CDR3: TGTGCCAGCAGCTTAGAGGAGGGGCGGGAGCAGTACTTC. The encoded protein is CASSLEEGREQYF.